This T cell receptor beta chain is drawn from a study of blood T cell repertoires in COVID-19. Study summary: Material from acute and convalescent COVID-19 was sourced from the United States, Italy and Spain.

In the authors' methods: The authors estimated nucleated cell counts from reference gene primer amplification. This table comes from immunoSEQ multiplex PCR, and its TCRdb copy is limited to in-frame clones, with some not included. The D gene and trimming were derived from the DNA, and the V and J assignments and clone size from that table. In the table there are 180,000 or so clones, about 85% of which are singletons. Germline assignment: CDR1 SGHDT and CDR2 YYEEEE. The CDR3 runs to 15 residues. Trimming removed 3 bases from V and 1 base from J; junction bases left unmatched: 4. The V call is TRBV5-6, the J call TRBJ2-5; 9 bases line up with TRBD2. This sequence originates from a woman older than 75 with acute or convalescent COVID-19. What was sequenced was peripheral blood. The CDR3 nucleotides read TGTGCCAGCAGCTCCCCGACTAGCGGCCAAGAGACCCAGTACTTC. As protein: CASSSPTSGQETQYF.